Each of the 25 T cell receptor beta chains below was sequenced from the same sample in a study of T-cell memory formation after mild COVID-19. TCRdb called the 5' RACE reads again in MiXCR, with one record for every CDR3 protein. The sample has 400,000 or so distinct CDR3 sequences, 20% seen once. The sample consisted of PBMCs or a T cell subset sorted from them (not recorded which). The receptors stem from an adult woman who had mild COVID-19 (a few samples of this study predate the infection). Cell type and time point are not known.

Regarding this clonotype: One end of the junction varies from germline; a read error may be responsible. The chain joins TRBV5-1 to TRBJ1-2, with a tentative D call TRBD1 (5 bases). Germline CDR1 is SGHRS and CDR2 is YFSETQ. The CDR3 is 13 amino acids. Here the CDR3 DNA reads TGCTCCAGCAGCTTGACAGCAAACTATGGCTACACCTTC. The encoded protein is CSSSLTANYGYTF.

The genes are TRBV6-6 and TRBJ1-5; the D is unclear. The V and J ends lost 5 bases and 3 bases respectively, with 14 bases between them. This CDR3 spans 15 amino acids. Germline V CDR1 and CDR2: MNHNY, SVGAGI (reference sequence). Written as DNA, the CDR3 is TGTGCCAGCAGTCGCACCGGTGGGGACAATCAGCCCCAGCATTTT. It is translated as CASSRTGGDNQPQHF.

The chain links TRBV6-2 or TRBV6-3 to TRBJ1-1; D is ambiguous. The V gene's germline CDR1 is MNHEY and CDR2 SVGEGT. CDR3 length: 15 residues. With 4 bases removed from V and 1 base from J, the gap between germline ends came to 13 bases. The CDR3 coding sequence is TGTGCCAGCAGTTTCAGAGAGGCGACGAACACTGAAGCTTTCTTT. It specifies CASSFREATNTEAFF.

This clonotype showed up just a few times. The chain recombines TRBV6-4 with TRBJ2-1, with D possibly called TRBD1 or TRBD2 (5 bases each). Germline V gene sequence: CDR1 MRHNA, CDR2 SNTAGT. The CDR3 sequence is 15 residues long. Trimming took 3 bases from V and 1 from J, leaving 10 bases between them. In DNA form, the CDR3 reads TGTGCCAGCAGTGAGGGGGTGGGGTCCTACAATGAGCAGTTCTTC. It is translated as CASSEGVGSYNEQFF.

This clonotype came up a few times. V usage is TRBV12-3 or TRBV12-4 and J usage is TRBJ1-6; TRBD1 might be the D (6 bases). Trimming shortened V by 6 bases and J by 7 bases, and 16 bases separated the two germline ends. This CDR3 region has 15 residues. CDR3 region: CASRVTGTSNSPLHF. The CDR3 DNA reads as TGTGCCAGCAGGGTAACAGGGACTTCCAATTCACCCCTCCACTTT.

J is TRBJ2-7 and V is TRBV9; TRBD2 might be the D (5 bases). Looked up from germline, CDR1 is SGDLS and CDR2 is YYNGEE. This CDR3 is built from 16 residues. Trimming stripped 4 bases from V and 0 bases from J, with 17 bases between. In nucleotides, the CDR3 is TGTGCCAGCAGCCCCCACCGAGGACTCCTCTCCTACGAGCAGTACTTC. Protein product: CASSPHRGLLSYEQYF. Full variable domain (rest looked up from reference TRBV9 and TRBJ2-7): DSGVTQTPKHLITATGQRVTLRCSPRSGDLSVYWYQQSLDQGLQFLIQYYNGEERAKGNILERFSAQQFPDLHSELNLSSLELGDSALYFCASSPHRGLLSYEQYFGPGTRLTVT.

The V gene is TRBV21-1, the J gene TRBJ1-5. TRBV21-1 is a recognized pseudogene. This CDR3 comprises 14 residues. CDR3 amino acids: CASSGLWSNQPQHF. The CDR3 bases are TGTGCCAGCAGCGGACTCTGGAGCAATCAGCCCCAGCATTTT.

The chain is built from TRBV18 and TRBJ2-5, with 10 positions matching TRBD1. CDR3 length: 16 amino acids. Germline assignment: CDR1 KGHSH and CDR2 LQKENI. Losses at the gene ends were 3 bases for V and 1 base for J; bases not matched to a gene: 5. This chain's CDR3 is CASSPGTGARQETQYF. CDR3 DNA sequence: TGTGCCAGCTCACCTGGGACAGGGGCCCGCCAAGAGACCCAGTACTTC.

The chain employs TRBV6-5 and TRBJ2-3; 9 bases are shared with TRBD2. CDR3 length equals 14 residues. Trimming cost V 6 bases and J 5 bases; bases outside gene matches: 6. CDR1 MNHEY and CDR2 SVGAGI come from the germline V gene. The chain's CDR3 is CASSLGLAVDTQYF. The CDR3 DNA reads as TGTGCCAGCAGCTTGGGACTAGCTGTAGATACGCAGTATTTT.

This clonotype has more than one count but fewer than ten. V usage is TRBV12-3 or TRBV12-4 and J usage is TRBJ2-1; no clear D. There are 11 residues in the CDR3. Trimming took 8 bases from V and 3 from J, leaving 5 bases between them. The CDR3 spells CASGYYNEQFF. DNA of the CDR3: TGTGCCAGCGGGTACTACAATGAGCAGTTCTTC.

The CDR3 DNA is TGTGCCAGTAGTGTACTAGCGGGAGGGAAAGGCACAGATACGCAGTATTTT. This encodes CASSVLAGGKGTDTQYF. The genes are TRBV19 and TRBJ2-3, with 13 bases identical to TRBD2. The germline gives CDR1 LNHDA, CDR2 SQIVND (reference sequence). Trimming cost V 5 bases and J 1 base; bases outside gene matches: 6. CDR3 length: 17 amino acids.

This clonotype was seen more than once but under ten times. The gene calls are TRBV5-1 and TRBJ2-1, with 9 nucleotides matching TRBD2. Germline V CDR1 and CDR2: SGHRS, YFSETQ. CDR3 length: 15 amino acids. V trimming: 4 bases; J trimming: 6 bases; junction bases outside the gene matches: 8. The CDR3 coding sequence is TGCGCCAGCAGCGACACCGGGACTAGCTCCAATGAGCAGTTCTTC. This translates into CASSDTGTSSNEQFF.

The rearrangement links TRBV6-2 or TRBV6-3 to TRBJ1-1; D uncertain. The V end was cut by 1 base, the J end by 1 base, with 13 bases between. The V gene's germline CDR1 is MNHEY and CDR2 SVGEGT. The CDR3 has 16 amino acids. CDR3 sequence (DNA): TGTGCCAGCAGTTACTTTCTACGGGCTCCGAACACTGAAGCTTTCTTT. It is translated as CASSYFLRAPNTEAFF.

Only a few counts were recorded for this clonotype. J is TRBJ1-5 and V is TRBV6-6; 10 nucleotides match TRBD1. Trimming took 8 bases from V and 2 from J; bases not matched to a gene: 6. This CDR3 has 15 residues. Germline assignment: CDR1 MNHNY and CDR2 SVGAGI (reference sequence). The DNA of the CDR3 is TGTGCCAGCGCTGGGACAGGGGATGGCAATCAGCCCCAGCATTTT. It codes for CASAGTGDGNQPQHF.

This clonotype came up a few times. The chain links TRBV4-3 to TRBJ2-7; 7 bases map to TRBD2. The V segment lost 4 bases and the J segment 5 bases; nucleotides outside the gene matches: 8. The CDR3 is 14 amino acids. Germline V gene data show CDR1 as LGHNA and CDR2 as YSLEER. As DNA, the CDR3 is TGCGCCAGCAGCCTTCAGCGGGGCTCAGACGAGCAGTACTTC. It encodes CASSLQRGSDEQYF.

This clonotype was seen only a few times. This CDR3 is CATRGGTYEQYF. The DNA for the CDR3 is TGTGCCACCCGAGGAGGTACCTACGAGCAGTACTTC. The genes are TRBV2 and TRBJ2-7, with D perhaps matching TRBD2 (5 bases). The V end lost 10 bases, the J end lost 2 bases, and 12 bases lay between the germline ends. The germline V gene encodes CDR1 SNHLY and CDR2 FYNNEI. The CDR3 runs to 12 residues. The whole variable domain, remainder taken from reference TRBV2 and TRBJ2-7, is EPEVTQTPSHQVTQMGQEVILRCVPISNHLYFYWYRQILGQKVEFLVSFYNNEISEKSEIFDDQFSVERPDGSNFTLKIRSTKLEDSAMYFCATRGGTYEQYFGPGTRLTVT.

CDR3 coding DNA: TGCGCCAGCAGCTTGGGGCCCATCGCAGATACGCAGTATTTT. It translates to CASSLGPIADTQYF. The chain carries TRBV5-1 and TRBJ2-3; D not certain. The CDR3 has 14 residues. V dropped 0 bases and J dropped 4 bases, with 9 bases sitting between them. Germline CDR1 reads SGHRS; CDR2 reads YFSETQ. The whole variable domain, filled in from reference TRBV5-1 and TRBJ2-3, reads KAGVTQTPRYLIKTRGQQVTLSCSPISGHRSVSWYQQTPGQGLQFLFEYFSETQRNKGNFPGRFSGRQFSNSRSEMNVSTLELGDSALYLCASSLGPIADTQYFGPGTRLTVL.

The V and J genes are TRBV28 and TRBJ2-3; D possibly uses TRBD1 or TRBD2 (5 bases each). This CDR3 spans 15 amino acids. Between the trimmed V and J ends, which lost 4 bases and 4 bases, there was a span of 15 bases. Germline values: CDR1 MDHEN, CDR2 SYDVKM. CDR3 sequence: CASSYRDRGPDTQYF. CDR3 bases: TGTGCCAGCAGTTACCGGGACCGAGGGCCAGATACGCAGTATTTT.

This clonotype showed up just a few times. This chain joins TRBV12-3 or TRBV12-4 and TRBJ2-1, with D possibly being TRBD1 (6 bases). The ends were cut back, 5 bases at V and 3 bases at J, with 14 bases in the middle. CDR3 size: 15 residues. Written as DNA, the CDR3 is TGTGCCAGCAGTCTACAGGGTTATGTCTACAATGAGCAGTTCTTC. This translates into CASSLQGYVYNEQFF.

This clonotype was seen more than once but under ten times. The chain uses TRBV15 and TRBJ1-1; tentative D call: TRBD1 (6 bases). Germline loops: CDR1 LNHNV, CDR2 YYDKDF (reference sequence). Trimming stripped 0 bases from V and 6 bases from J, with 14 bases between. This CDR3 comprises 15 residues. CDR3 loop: CATSRDAEGGSEAFF. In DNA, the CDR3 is TGTGCCACCAGCAGAGATGCCGAGGGGGGGTCTGAAGCTTTCTTT.

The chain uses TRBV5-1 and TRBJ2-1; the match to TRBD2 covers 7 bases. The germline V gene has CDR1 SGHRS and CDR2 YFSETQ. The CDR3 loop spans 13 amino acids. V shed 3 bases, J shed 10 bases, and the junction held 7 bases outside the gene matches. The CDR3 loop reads CASSWEGGSEQFF. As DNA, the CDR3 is TGCGCCAGCAGCTGGGAGGGCGGATCGGAGCAGTTCTTC.

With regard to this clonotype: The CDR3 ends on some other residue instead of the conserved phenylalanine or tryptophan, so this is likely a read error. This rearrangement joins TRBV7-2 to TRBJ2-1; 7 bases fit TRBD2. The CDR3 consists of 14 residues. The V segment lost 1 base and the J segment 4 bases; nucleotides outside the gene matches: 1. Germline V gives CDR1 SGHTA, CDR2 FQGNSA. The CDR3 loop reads CASSLELAYNEQFL. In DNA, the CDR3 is TGTGCCAGCAGCTTAGAACTAGCGTACAATGAGCAGTTCTTA.

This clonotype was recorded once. The CDR3 coding sequence is TGTGCCAGCAGCTCCCCGACAGGGGGCAGGTTTCGGGACACTGAAGCTTTCTTT. This encodes CASSSPTGGRFRDTEAFF. V is TRBV7-9 and J is TRBJ1-1; 10 nucleotides agree with TRBD1. The CDR3 spans 18 residues. Germline V gene lookup returns CDR1 SEHNR and CDR2 FQNEAQ (reference sequence). The trim removed 4 bases at V and 3 bases at J, leaving 14 bases unmatched.

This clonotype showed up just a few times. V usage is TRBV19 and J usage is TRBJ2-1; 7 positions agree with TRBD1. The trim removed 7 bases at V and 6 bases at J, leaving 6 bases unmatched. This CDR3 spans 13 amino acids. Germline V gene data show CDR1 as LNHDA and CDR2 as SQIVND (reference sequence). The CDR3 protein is CASIMGTANEQFF. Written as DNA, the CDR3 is TGTGCCAGTATCATGGGGACAGCCAATGAGCAGTTCTTC.

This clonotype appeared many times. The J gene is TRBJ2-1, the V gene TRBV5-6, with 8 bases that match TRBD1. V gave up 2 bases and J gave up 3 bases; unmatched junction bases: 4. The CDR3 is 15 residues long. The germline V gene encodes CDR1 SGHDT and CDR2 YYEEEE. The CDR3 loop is CASSLGQGIYNEQFF. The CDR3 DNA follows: TGTGCCAGCAGCTTAGGACAGGGAATCTACAATGAGCAGTTCTTC.